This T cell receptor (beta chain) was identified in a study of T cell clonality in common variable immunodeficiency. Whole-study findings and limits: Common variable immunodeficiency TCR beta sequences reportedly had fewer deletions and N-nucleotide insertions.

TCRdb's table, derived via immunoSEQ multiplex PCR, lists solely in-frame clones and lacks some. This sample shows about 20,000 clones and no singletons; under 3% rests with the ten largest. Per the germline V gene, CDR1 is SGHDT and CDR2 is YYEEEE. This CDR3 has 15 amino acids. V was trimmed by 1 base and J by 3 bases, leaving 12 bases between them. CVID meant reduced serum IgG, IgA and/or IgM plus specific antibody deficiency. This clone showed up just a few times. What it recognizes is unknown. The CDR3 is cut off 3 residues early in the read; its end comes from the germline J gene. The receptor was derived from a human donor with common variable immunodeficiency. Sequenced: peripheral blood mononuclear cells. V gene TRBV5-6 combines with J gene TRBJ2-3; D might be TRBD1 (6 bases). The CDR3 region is CASSLTWTVTDTQYF. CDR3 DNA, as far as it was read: TGTGCCAGCAGCTTGACTTGGACAGTTACAGATACG.